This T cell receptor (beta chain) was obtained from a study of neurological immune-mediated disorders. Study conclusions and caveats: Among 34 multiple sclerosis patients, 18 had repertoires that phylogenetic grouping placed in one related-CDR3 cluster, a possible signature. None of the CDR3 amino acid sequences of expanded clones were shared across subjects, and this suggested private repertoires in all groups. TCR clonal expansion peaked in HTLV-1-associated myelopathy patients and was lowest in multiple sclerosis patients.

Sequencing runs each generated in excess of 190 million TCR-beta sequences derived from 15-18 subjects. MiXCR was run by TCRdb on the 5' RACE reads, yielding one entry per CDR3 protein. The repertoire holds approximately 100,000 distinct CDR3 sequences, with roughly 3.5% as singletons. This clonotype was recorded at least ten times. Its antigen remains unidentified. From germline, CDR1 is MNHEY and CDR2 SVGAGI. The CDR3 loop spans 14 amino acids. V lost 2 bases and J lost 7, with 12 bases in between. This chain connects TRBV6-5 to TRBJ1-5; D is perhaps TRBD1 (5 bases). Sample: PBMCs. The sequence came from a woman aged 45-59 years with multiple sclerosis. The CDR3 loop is CASSYKSGSQPQHF. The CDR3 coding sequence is TGTGCCAGCAGTTACAAGTCAGGGAGCCAGCCCCAGCATTTT.